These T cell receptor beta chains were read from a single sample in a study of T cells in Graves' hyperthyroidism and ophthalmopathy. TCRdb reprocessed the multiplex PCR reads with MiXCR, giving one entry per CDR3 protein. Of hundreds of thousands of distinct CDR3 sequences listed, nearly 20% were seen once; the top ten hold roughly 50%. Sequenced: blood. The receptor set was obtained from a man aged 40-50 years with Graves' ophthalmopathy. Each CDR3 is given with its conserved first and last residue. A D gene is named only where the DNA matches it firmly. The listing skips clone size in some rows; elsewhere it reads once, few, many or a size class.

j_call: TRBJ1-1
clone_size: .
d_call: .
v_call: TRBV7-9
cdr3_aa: CASSLERPVAFF
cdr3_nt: TGTGCCAGCAGCTTAGAAAGACCAGTTGCTTTCTTT

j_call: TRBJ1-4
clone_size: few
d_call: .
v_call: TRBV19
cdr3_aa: CASSIKGGTATNEKLFF
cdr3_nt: TGTGCCAGTAGTATAAAGGGTGGGACCGCAACTAATGAAAAACTGTTTTTT

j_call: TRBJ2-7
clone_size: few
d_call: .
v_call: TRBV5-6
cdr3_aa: CASSPGGPTRFGYEQYF
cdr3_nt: TGTGCCAGCAGCCCCGGGGGACCGACTAGGTTCGGCTACGAGCAGTACTTC

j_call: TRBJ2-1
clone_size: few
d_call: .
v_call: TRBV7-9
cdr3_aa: CASSWSHGPIVNEQFF
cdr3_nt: TGTGCCAGCAGCTGGAGTCACGGGCCCATAGTAAATGAGCAGTTCTTC

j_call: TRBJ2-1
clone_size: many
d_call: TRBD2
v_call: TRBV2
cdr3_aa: CASRTFAGTSEEQFF
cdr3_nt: TGTGCCAGCAGGACCTTCGCCGGGACTAGCGAGGAGCAGTTCTTC

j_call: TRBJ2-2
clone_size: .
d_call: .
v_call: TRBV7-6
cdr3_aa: CASSPRTRTNTGELFF
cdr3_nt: TGTGCCAGCAGCCCAAGGACCCGAACGAACACCGGGGAGCTGTTTTTT

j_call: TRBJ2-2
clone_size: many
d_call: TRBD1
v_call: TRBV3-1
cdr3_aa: CASSQEWRTGDTGELFF
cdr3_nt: TGTGCCAGCAGCCAAGAATGGAGGACAGGCGACACCGGGGAGCTGTTTTTT

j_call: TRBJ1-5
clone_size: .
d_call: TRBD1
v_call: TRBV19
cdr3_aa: CASSPSGQGNWKNQPQHF
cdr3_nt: TGTGCCAGTAGTCCCTCTGGACAGGGTAATTGGAAAAATCAGCCCCAGCATTTT

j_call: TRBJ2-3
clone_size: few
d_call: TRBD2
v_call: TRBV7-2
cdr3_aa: CASSLLAGGTDTQCF
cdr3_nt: TGTGCCAGCAGCTTGCTAGCGGGAGGCACAGATACGCAGTGTTTT

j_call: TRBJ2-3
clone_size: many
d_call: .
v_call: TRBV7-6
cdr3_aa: CASSFLETDTQYF
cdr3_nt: TGTGCCAGCAGCTTCTTAGAAACAGATACGCAGTATTTT

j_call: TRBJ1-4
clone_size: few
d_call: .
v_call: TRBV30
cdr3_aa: CAWSQAEGEKLFF
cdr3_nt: TGTGCCTGGAGCCAGGCGGAAGGGGAAAAACTGTTTTTT

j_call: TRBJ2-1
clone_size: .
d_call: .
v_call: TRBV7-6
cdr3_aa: CASSLEGTLSYNEQFF
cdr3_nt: TGTGCCAGCAGCTTAGAAGGGACTCTCTCCTACAATGAGCAGTTCTTC

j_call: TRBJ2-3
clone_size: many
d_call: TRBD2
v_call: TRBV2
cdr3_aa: CASSVNGGGSTDTQYF
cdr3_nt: TGTGCCAGCAGTGTTAACGGGGGGGGGAGCACAGATACGCAGTATTTT

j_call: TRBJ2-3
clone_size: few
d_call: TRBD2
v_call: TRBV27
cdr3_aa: CASTSGGFTDTQYF
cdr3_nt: TGTGCCAGCACTAGCGGGGGGTTCACAGATACGCAGTATTTT

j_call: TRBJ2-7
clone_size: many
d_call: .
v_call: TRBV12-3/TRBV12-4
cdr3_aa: CASSFTGPKRDFYEQYF
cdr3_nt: TGTGCCAGCAGCTTTACAGGGCCCAAGCGGGACTTCTACGAGCAGTACTTC

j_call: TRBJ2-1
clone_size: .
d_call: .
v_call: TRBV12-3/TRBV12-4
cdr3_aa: CASSSPLGHILPAYNERFF
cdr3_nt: TGTGCCAGCAGTTCTCCTTTGGGTCATATACTGCCGGCCTACAATGAGCGGTTCTTC

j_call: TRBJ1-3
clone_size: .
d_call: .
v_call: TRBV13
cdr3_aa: CASSSGPALWDTIYF
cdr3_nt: TGTGCCAGCAGCAGCGGCCCCGCTCTTTGGGACACCATATATTTT

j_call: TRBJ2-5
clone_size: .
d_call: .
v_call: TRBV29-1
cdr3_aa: CSVDYSSETQYF
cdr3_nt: TGCAGCGTTGACTATTCATCAGAGACCCAGTACTTC

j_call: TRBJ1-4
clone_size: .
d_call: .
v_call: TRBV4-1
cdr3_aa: CASSQESGDIGEKLFF
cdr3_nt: TGCGCCAGCAGCCAAGAGTCCGGCGACATCGGGGAAAAACTGTTTTTT

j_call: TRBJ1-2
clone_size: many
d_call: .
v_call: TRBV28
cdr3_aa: CASRLPGVGYGYTF
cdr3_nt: TGTGCCAGCCGCCTTCCTGGGGTGGGCTATGGCTACACCTTC

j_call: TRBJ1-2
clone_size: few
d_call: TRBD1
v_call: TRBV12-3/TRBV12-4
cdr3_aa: CASRTGQGSYGYTF
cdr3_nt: TGTGCCAGCAGGACCGGACAGGGGAGCTATGGCTACACCTTC

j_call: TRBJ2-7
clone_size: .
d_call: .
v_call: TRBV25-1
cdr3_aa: CASSATGLGQYF
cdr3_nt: TGTGCCAGCAGTGCCACAGGTTTGGGGCAGTACTTC

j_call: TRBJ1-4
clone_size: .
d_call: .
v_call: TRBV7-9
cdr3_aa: CASSRADTNEKLFF
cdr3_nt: TGTGCCAGCAGCCGGGCAGACACTAATGAAAAACTGTTTTTT

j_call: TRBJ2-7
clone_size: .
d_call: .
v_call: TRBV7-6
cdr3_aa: CASSGGNPYEQYF
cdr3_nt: TGTGCCAGCAGCGGAGGGAACCCCTACGAGCAGTACTTC